This T cell receptor (beta chain) is from a study of blood T cell repertoires in COVID-19. Clones were read by immunoSEQ multiplex PCR, and TCRdb kept only the in-frame ones, dropping some. This table holds more than 250,000 clones, approximately 85% found once. The CDR3 loop spans 15 amino acids. Looked up from germline, CDR1 is SGHRS and CDR2 is YFSETQ. V lost 1 base and J lost 0, with 10 bases in between. This clonotype was obtained from a human donor in a cohort sampled during active COVID-19. V and J are TRBV5-1 and TRBJ1-2, with D possibly being TRBD1 (5 bases). The specimen sequenced was peripheral blood. CDR3 nucleotide sequence: TGCGCCAGCAGCTTGCAGGGATATACTAACTATGGCTACACCTTC. Translating it yields CASSLQGYTNYGYTF. Filled out from reference TRBV5-1 and TRBJ1-2, the complete variable domain reads KAGVTQTPRYLIKTRGQQVTLSCSPISGHRSVSWYQQTPGQGLQFLFEYFSETQRNKGNFPGRFSGRQFSNSRSEMNVSTLELGDSALYLCASSLQGYTNYGYTFGSGTRLTVV.